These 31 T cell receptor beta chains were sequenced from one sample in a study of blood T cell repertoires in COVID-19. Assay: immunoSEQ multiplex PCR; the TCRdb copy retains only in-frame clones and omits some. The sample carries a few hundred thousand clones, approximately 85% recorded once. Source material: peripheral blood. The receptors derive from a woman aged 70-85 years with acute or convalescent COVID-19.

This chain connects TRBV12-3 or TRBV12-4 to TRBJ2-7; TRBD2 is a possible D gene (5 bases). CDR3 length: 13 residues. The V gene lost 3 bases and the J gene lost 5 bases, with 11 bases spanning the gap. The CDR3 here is CASSLGENDEQYF. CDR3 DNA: TGTGCCAGCAGTTTGGGAGAGAACGACGAGCAGTACTTC.

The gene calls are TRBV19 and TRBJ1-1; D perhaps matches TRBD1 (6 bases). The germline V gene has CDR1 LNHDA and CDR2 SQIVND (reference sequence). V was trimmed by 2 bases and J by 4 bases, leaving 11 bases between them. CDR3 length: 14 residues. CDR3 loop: CASSITGLPTEAFF. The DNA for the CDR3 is TGTGCCAGTAGTATAACAGGGCTGCCCACTGAAGCTTTCTTT.

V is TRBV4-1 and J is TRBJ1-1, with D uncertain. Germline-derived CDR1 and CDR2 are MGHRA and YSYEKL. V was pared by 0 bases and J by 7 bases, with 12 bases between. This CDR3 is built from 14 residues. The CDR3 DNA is TGCGCCAGCAGCCAAGAAGGGAGGTTCGGTGAAGCTTTCTTT. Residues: CASSQEGRFGEAFF.

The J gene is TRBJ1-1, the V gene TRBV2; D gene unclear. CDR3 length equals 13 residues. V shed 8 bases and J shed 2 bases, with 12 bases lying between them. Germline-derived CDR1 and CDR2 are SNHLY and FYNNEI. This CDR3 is CASRKATNTEAFF. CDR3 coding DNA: TGTGCCAGCCGGAAAGCGACTAACACTGAAGCTTTCTTT.

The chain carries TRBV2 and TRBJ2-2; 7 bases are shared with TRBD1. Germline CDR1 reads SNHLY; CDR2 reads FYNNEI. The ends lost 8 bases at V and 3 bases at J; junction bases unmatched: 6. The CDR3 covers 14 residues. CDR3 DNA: TGTGCCAGCGGGACAGACCCCTACACCGGGGAGCTGTTTTTT. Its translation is CASGTDPYTGELFF.

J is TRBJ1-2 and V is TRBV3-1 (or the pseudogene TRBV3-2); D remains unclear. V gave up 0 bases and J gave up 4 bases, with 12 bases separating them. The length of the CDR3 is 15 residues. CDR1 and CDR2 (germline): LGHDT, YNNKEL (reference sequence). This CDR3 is CASSQEGRRAYGYTF. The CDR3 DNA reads TGTGCCAGCAGCCAAGAGGGGAGGAGGGCCTATGGCTACACCTTC.

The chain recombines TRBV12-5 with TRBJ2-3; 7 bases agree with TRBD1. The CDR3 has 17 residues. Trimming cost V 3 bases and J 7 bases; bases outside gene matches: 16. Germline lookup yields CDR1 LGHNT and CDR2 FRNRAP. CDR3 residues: CASGFSRNRGVENTQYF. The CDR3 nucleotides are TGTGCTAGTGGTTTCTCGCGGAACAGGGGAGTAGAAAATACGCAGTATTTT.

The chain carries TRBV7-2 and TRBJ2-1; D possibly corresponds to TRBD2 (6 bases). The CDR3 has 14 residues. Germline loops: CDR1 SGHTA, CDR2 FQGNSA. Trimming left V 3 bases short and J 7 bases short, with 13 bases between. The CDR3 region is CASSFRRERNEQFF. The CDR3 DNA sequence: TGTGCCAGCAGCTTTCGTCGGGAGAGGAATGAGCAGTTCTTC.

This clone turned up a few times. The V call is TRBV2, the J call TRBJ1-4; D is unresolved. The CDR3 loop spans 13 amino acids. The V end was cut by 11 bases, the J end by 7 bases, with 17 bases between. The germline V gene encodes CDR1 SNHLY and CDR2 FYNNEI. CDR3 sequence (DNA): TGTGCCGGGCGTCGATCCCTGACTGAAAAACTGTTTTTT. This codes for CAGRRSLTEKLFF.

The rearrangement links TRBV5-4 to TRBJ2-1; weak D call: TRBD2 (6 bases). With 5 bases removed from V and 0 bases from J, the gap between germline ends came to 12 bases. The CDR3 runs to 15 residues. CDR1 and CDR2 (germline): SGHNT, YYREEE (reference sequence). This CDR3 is CASSLGDSSYNEQFF. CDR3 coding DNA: TGTGCCAGCAGTTTAGGGGACTCCTCCTACAATGAGCAGTTCTTC.

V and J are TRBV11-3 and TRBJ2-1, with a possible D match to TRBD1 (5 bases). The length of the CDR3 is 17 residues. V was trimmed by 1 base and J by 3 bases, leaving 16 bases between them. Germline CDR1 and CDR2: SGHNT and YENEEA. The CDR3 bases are TGTGCCAGCAGCTTAGGGGTCGCAGGGTTTGGCTACAATGAGCAGTTCTTC. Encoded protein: CASSLGVAGFGYNEQFF.

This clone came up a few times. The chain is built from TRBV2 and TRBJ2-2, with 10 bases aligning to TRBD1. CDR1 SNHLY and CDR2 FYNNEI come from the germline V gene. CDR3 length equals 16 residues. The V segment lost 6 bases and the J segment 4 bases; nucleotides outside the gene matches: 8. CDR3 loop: CASRPGTGVGTGELFF. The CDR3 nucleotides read TGTGCCAGCAGGCCCGGGACAGGGGTTGGCACCGGGGAGCTGTTTTTT. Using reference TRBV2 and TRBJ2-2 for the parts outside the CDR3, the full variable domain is EPEVTQTPSHQVTQMGQEVILRCVPISNHLYFYWYRQILGQKVEFLVSFYNNEISEKSEIFDDQFSVERPDGSNFTLKIRSTKLEDSAMYFCASRPGTGVGTGELFFGEGSRLTVL.

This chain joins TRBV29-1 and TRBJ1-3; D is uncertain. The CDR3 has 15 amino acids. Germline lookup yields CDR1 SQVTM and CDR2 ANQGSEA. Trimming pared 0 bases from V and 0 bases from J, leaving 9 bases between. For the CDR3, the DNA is TGCAGCGTTGAAGATGCGGCGGACTCTGGAAACACCATATATTTT. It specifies CSVEDAADSGNTIYF. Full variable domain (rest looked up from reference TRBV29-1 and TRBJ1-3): SAVISQKPSRDICQRGTSLTIQCQVDSQVTMMFWYRQQPGQSLTLIATANQGSEATYESGFVIDKFPISRPNLTFSTLTVSNMSPEDSSIYLCSVEDAADSGNTIYFGEGSWLTVV.

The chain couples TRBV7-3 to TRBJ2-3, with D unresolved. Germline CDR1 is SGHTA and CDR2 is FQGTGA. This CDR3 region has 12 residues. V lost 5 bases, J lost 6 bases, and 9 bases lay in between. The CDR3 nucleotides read TGTGCCAGCAGCCACTATGGGGATACGCAGTATTTT. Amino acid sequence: CASSHYGDTQYF.

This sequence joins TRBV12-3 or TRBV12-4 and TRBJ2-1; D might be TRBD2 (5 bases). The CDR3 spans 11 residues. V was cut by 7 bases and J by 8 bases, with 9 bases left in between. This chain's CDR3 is CASTARDEQFF. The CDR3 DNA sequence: TGTGCCAGCACCGCGAGGGATGAGCAGTTCTTC.

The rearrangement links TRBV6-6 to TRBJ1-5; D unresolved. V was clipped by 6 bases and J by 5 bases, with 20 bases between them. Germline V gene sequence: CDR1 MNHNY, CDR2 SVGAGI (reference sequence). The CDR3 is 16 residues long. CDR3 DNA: TGTGCCAGCAGCAAAACCCAGGTTCGGGATGATCAGCCCCAGCATTTT. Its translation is CASSKTQVRDDQPQHF.

The DNA for the CDR3 is TGTGCCAGCAGCATAAACAGGGCTTCTGATGAAAAACTGTTTTTT. The encoded protein is CASSINRASDEKLFF. The rearrangement joins TRBV7-6 to TRBJ1-4, with a weak D call TRBD1 (6 bases). V was cut by 5 bases and J by 6 bases, with 16 bases left in between. Germline V CDR1 and CDR2: SGHVS, FNYEAQ. This CDR3 is built from 15 residues.

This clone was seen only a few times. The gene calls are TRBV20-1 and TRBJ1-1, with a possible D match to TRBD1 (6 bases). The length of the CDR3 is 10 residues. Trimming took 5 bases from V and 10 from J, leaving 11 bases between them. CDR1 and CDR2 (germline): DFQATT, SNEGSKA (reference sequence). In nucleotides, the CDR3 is TGCAGTGCTCCACAGGGCGCAGCTTTCTTT. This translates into CSAPQGAAFF.

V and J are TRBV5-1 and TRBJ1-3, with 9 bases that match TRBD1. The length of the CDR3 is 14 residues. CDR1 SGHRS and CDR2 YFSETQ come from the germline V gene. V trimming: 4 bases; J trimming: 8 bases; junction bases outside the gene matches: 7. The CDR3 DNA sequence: TGCGCCAGCAGCCTACAGGGGGCTAGGGACACCATATATTTT. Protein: CASSLQGARDTIYF.

CDR3 DNA sequence: TGTGCCAGCAGCCAAGAGTGGCGCAGCGTGTACTTC. Amino acid sequence: CASSQEWRSVYF. The rearrangement uses TRBV3-1 (or the pseudogene TRBV3-2) and TRBJ2-5; D is ambiguous. V was trimmed by 0 bases and J by 13 bases, leaving 12 bases between them. There are 12 residues in the CDR3. Germline CDR1 LGHDT, CDR2 YNNKEL (reference sequence).

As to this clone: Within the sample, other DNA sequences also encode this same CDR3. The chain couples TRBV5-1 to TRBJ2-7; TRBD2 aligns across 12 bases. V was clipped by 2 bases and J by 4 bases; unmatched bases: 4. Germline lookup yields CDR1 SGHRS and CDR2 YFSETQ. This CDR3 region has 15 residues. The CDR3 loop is CASSLGTSGSYEQYF. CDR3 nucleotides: TGCGCCAGCAGCTTAGGGACTAGCGGGTCTTACGAGCAGTACTTC.

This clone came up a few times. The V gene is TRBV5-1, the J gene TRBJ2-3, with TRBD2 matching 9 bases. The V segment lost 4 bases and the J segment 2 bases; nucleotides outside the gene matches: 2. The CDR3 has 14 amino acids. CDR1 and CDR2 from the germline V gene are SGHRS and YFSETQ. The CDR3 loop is CASSVAGVTDTQYF. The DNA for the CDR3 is TGCGCCAGCAGCGTAGCGGGGGTCACAGATACGCAGTATTTT.

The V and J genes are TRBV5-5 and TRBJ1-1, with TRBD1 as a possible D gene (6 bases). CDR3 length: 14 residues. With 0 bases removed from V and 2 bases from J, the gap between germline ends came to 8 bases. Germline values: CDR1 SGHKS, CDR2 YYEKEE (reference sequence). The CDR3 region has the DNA TGTGCCAGCAGCTTGGCGGGGGGCAACACTGAAGCTTTCTTT. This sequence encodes CASSLAGGNTEAFF.

CDR3 nucleotides: TGTGCCAGCTCACCACCCAACCGACAGGGAATGAGCACTGAAGCTTTCTTT. Its translation: CASSPPNRQGMSTEAFF. This chain links TRBV18 with TRBJ1-1, with 7 bases matching TRBD1. The CDR3 has 17 residues. J was trimmed by 4 bases and V by 0 bases; bases with no gene match: 11. The V gene's germline CDR1 is KGHSH and CDR2 LQKENI. The whole variable domain, remainder taken from reference TRBV18 and TRBJ1-1, is NAGVMQNPRHLVRRRGQEARLRCSPMKGHSHVYWYRQLPEEGLKFMVYLQKENIIDESGMPKERFSAEFPKEGPSILRIQQVVRGDSAAYFCASSPPNRQGMSTEAFFGQGTRLTVV.

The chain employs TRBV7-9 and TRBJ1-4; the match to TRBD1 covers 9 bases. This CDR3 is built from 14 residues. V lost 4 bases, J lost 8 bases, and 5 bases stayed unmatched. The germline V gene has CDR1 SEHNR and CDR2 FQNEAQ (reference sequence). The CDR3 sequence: CASSYGTGREKLFF. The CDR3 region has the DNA TGTGCCAGCAGCTACGGGACAGGGAGAGAAAAACTGTTTTTT.

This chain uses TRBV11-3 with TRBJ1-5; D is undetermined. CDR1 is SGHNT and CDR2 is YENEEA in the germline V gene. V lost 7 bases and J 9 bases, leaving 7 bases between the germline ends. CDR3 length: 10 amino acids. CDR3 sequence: CASMRLPQHF. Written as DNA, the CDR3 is TGTGCCAGCATGAGGCTGCCCCAGCATTTT. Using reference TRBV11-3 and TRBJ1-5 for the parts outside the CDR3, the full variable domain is EAGVVQSPRYKIIEKKQPVAFWCNPISGHNTLYWYLQNLGQGPELLIRYENEEAVDDSQLPKDRFSAERLKGVDSTLKIQPAELGDSAVYLCASMRLPQHFGDGTRLSIL.

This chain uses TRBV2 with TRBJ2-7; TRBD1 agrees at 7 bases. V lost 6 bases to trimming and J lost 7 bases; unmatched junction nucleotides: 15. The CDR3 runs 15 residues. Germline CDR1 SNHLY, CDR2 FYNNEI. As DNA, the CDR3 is TGTGCCAGCAGCCCCGGGACAGTCCTACTTGGGGAGCAGTACTTC. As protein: CASSPGTVLLGEQYF.

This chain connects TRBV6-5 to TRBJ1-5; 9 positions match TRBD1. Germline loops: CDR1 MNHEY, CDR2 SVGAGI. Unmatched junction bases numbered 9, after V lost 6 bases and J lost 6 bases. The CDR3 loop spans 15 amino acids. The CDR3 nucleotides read TGTGCCAGCAGCCCCCGGGGGACAGGGCGTCAGCCCCAGCATTTT. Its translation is CASSPRGTGRQPQHF.

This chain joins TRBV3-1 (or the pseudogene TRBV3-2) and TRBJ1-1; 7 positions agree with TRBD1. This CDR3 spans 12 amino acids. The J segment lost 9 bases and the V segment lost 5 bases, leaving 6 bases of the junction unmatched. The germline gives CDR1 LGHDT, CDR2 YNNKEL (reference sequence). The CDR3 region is CASSSPGQQAFF. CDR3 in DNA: TGTGCCAGCAGCTCGCCGGGACAGCAAGCTTTCTTT.

As DNA, the CDR3 is TGTGCCAGTAGTTCACCAGGGGGTCAAAGTCTTCTATCTGGAAACACCATATATTTT. The encoded protein is CASSSPGGQSLLSGNTIYF. The chain links TRBV19 to TRBJ1-3, with TRBD1 identical over 7 bases. The CDR3 is made up of 19 amino acids. Germline CDR1 reads LNHDA; CDR2 reads SQIVND (reference sequence). V lost 5 bases, J lost 1 base, and 17 bases stayed unmatched.

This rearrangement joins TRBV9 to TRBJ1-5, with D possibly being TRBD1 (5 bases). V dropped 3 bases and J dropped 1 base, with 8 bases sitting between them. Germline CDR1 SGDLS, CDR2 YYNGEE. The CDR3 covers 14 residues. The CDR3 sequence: CASSAQGSNQPQHF. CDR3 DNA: TGTGCCAGCAGCGCGCAGGGAAGCAATCAGCCCCAGCATTTT.